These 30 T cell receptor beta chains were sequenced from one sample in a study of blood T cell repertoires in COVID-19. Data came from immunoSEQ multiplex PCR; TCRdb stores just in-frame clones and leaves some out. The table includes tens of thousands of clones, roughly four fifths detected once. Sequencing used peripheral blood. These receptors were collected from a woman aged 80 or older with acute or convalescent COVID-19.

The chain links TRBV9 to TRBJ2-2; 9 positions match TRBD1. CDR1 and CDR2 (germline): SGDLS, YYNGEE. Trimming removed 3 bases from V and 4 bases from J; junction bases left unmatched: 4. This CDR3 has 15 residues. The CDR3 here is CASSEGDRVTGELFF. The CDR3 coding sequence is TGTGCCAGCAGCGAGGGGGACAGGGTCACCGGGGAGCTGTTTTTT.

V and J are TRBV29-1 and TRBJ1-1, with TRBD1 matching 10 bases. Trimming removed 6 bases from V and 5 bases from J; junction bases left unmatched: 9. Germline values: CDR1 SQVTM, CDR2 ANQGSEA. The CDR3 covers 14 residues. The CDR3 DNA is TGCAGCGTGCCCGGGACAGGGGCTCGAACTGAAGCTTTCTTT. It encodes CSVPGTGARTEAFF. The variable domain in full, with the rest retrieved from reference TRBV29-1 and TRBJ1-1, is SAVISQKPSRDICQRGTSLTIQCQVDSQVTMMFWYRQQPGQSLTLIATANQGSEATYESGFVIDKFPISRPNLTFSTLTVSNMSPEDSSIYLCSVPGTGARTEAFFGQGTRLTVV.

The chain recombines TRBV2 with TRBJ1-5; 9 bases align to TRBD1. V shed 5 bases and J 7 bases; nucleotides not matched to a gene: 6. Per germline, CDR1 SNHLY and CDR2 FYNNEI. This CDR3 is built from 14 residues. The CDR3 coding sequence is TGTGCCAGCAGTCGGGGACAGGGCGCACAGCCCCAGCATTTT. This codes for CASSRGQGAQPQHF.

CDR3 DNA: TGTGCCAGCAGCCACAGGGGTGTCAATCAGCCCCAGCATTTT. It codes for CASSHRGVNQPQHF. The chain recombines TRBV3-1 (or the pseudogene TRBV3-2) with TRBJ1-5, with a possible D match to TRBD1 (6 bases). The V gene lost 3 bases and the J gene lost 3 bases, with 9 bases spanning the gap. Germline V CDR1 and CDR2: LGHDT, YNNKEL (reference sequence). The CDR3 covers 14 residues.

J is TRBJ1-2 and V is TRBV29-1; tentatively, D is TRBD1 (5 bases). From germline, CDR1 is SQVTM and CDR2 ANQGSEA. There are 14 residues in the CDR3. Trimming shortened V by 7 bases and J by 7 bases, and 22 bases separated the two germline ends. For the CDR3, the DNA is TGCAGCGCCGTTAGAGACATATCCGGGGGTGGCTACACCTTC. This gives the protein CSAVRDISGGGYTF.

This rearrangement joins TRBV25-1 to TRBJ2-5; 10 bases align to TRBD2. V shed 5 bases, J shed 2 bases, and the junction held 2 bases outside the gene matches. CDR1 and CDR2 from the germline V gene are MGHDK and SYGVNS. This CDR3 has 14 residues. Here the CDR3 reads CASSLAGVQETQYF. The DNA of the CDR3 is TGTGCCAGCAGTCTAGCGGGGGTACAAGAGACCCAGTACTTC.

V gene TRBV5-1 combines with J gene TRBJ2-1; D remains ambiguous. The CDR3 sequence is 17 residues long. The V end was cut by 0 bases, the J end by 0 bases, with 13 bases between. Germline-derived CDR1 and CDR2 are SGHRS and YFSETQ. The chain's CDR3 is CASSLGPASSSYNEQFF. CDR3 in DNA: TGCGCCAGCAGCTTGGGGCCAGCGTCGAGCTCCTACAATGAGCAGTTCTTC. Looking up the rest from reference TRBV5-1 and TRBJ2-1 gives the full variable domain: KAGVTQTPRYLIKTRGQQVTLSCSPISGHRSVSWYQQTPGQGLQFLFEYFSETQRNKGNFPGRFSGRQFSNSRSEMNVSTLELGDSALYLCASSLGPASSSYNEQFFGPGTRLTVL.

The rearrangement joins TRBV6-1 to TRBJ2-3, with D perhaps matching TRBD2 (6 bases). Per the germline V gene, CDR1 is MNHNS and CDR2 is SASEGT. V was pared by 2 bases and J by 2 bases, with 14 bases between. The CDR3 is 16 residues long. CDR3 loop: CASSEQRAGITDTQYF. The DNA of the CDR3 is TGTGCCAGCAGTGAACAAAGAGCGGGCATCACAGATACGCAGTATTTT.

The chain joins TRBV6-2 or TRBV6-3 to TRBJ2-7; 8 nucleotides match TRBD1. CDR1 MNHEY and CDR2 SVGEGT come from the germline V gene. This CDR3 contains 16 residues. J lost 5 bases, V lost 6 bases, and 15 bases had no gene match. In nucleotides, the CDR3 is TGTGCCAGCAGCCCTGTTCGACAGGGGAAGGGGCACGAGCAGTACTTC. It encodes CASSPVRQGKGHEQYF.

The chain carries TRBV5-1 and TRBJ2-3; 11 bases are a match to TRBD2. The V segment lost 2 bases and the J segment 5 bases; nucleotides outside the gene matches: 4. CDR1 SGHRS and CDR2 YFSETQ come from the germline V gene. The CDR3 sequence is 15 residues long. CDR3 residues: CASSFGLAGGDTQYF. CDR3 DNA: TGCGCCAGCAGCTTTGGTCTAGCGGGAGGAGATACGCAGTATTTT. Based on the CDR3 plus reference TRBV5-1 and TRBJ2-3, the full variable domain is KAGVTQTPRYLIKTRGQQVTLSCSPISGHRSVSWYQQTPGQGLQFLFEYFSETQRNKGNFPGRFSGRQFSNSRSEMNVSTLELGDSALYLCASSFGLAGGDTQYFGPGTRLTVL.

The CDR3 reads CASSTQGLDNYGYTF. In nucleotides, the CDR3 is TGTGCCAGTAGTACCCAGGGTCTCGATAACTATGGCTACACCTTC. This sequence joins TRBV19 and TRBJ1-2, with a tentative D call TRBD1 (5 bases). This CDR3 is built from 15 residues. Trimming removed 4 bases at V and 1 base at J, with 13 bases between. Germline lookup yields CDR1 LNHDA and CDR2 SQIVND (reference sequence).

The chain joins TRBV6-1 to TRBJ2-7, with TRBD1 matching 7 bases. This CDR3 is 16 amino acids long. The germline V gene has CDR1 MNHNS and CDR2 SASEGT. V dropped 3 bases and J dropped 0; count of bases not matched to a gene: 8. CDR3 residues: CASSDVDRVSSYEQYF. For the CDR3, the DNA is TGTGCCAGCAGTGACGTCGACAGGGTGAGCTCCTACGAGCAGTACTTC.

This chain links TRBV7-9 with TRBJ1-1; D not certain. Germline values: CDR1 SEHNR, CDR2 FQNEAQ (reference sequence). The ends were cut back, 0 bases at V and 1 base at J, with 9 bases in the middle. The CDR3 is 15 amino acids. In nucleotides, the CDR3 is TGTGCCAGCAGCTTAGCGGCCCAGGCGAACACTGAAGCTTTCTTT. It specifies CASSLAAQANTEAFF.

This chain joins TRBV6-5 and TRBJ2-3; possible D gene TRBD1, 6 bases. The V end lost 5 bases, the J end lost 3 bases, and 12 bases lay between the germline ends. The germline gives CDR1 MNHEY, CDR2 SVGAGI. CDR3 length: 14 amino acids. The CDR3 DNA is TGTGCCAGCAGTCCAGGGGTGTCTACAGATACGCAGTATTTT. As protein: CASSPGVSTDTQYF.

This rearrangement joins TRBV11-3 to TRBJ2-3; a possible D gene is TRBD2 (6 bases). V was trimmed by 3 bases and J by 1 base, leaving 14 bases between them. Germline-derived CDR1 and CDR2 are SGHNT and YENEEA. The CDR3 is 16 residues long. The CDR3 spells CASSFGGAIGTDTQYF. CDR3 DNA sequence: TGTGCCAGCAGCTTTGGAGGGGCAATTGGCACAGATACGCAGTATTTT.

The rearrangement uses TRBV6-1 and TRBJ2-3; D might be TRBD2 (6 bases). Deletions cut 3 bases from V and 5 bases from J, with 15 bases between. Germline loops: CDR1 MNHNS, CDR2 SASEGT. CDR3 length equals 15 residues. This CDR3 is CASSDYGEVIDTQYF. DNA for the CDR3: TGTGCCAGCAGTGATTACGGGGAGGTGATAGATACGCAGTATTTT.

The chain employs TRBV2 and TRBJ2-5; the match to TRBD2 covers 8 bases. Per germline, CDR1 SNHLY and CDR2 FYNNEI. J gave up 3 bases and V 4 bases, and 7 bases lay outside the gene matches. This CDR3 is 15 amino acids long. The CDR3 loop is CASSAAGGAEETQYF. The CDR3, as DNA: TGTGCCAGCAGTGCAGCCGGGGGGGCCGAAGAGACCCAGTACTTC. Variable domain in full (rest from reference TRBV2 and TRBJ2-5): EPEVTQTPSHQVTQMGQEVILRCVPISNHLYFYWYRQILGQKVEFLVSFYNNEISEKSEIFDDQFSVERPDGSNFTLKIRSTKLEDSAMYFCASSAAGGAEETQYFGPGTRLLVL.

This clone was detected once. The CDR3 sequence: CASSGQGVKTQYF. The CDR3 DNA is TGTGCCAGCAGCGGACAGGGCGTGAAGACCCAGTACTTC. The rearrangement links TRBV11-3 to TRBJ2-5; 8 nucleotides line up with TRBD1. CDR1 is SGHNT and CDR2 is YENEEA in the germline V gene. The CDR3 is 13 residues long. The trim removed 5 bases at V and 6 bases at J, leaving 5 bases unmatched.

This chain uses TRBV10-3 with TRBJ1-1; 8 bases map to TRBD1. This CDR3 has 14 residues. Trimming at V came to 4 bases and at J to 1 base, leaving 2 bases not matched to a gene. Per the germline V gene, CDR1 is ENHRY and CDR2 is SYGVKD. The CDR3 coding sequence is TGTGCCATCAGTGCGACAGGGGCGAACACTGAAGCTTTCTTT. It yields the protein CAISATGANTEAFF.

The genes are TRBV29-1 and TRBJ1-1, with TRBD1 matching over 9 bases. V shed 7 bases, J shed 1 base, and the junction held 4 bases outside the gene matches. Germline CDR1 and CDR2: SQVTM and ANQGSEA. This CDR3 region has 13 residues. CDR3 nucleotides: TGCAGCGCCCTGACAGGGGGGAACACTGAAGCTTTCTTT. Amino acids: CSALTGGNTEAFF.

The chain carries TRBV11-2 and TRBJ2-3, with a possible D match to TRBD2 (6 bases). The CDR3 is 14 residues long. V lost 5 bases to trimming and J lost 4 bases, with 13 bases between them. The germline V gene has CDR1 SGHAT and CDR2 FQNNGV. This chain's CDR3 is CASSGQTRADTQYF. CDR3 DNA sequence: TGTGCCAGCAGCGGTCAGACTAGAGCAGATACGCAGTATTTT. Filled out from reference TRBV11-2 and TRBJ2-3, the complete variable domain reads EAGVAQSPRYKIIEKRQSVAFWCNPISGHATLYWYQQILGQGPKLLIQFQNNGVVDDSQLPKDRFSAERLKGVDSTLKIQPAKLEDSAVYLCASSGQTRADTQYFGPGTRLTVL.

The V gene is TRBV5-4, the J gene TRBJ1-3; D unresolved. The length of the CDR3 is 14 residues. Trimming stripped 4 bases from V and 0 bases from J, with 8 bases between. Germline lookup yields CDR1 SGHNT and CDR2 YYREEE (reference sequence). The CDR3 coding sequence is TGTGCCAGCAGCCGAGATTCCTCTGGAAACACCATATATTTT. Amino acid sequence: CASSRDSSGNTIYF.

DNA of the CDR3: TGTGCCAGCAGCCCCCGTACAGGGAATAACTATGGCTACACCTTC. Translating it yields CASSPRTGNNYGYTF. The gene calls are TRBV7-2 and TRBJ1-2; a weak D match, TRBD1 (6 bases). V was clipped by 5 bases and J by 1 base, with 14 bases between them. The CDR3 has 15 residues. The germline V gene encodes CDR1 SGHTA and CDR2 FQGNSA.

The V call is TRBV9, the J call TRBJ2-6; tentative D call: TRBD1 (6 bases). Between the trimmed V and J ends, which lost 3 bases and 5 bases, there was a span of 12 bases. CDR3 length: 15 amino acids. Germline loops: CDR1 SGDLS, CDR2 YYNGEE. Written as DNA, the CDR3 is TGTGCCAGCAGCGCCGAGGGGGACCGGGCCAACGTCCTGACTTTC. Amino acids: CASSAEGDRANVLTF.

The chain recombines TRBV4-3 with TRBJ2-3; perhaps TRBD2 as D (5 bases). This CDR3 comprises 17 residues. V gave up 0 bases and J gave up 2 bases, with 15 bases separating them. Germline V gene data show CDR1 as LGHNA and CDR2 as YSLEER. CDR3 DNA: TGCGCCAGCAGCCAAGACGTCAACGGGGAAGTCACAGATACGCAGTATTTT. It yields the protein CASSQDVNGEVTDTQYF.

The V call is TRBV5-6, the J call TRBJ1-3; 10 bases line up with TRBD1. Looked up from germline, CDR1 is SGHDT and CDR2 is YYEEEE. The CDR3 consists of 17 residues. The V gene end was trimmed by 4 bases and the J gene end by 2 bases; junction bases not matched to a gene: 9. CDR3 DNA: TGTGCCAGCAGCCGTCTTCCCGGGACAGGGGCTGGAAACACCATATATTTT. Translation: CASSRLPGTGAGNTIYF.

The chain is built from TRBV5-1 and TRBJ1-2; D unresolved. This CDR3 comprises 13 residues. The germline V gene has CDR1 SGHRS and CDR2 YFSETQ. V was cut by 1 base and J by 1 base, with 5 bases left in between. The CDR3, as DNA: TGCGCCAGCAGCTTGCGGGGTAACTATGGCTACACCTTC. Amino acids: CASSLRGNYGYTF.

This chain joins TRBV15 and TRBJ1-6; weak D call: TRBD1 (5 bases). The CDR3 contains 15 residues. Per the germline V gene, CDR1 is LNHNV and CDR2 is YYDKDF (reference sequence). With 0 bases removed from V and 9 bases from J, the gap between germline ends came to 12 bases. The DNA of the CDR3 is TGTGCCACCAGCAGAGAACAGGTCGGCAGTTCACCCCTCCACTTT. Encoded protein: CATSREQVGSSPLHF.

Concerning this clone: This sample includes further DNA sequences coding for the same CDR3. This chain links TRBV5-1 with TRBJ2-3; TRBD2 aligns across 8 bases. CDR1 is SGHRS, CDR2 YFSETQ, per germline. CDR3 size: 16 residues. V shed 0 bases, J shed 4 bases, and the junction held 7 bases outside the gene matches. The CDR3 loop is CASSLEGRGGPDTQYF. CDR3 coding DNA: TGCGCCAGCAGCTTGGAGGGTCGGGGGGGCCCAGATACGCAGTATTTT.

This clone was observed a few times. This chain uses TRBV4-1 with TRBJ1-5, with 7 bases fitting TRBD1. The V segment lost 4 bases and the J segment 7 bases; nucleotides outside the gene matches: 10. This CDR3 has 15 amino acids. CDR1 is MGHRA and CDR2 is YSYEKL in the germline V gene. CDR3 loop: CASSPRQGGDQPQHF. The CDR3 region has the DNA TGCGCCAGCAGCCCCCGACAGGGTGGGGACCAGCCCCAGCATTTT.